This TCR beta chain is from a study of T cells after yellow fever vaccination. General study points: Post-booster samples contained most primary-vaccination clones (approximately 96% CD4, approximately 88% CD8).

In regard to this clonotype: The antigen is undetermined.

TCRdb analysed the 5' RACE reads with MiXCR anew, one entry per CDR3 protein. Among roughly 520,000 distinct CDR3 sequences listed, just over 20% were seen once. Germline CDR1 and CDR2: SNHLY and FYNNEI. V lost 6 bases, J lost 5 bases, and 9 bases stayed unmatched. CDR3 length: 15 residues. This chain joins TRBV2 and TRBJ2-2; 7 bases map to TRBD1. The source was PBMCs, collected about 20 days after the first yellow fever vaccination. This receptor was obtained from a man younger than 30 who received the YFV17D yellow fever vaccine. In DNA form, the CDR3 reads TGTGCCAGCAGCAAACAGGGGATACGTACCGGGGAGCTGTTTTTT. Translating it yields CASSKQGIRTGELFF. Full variable domain (remainder filled in from reference TRBV2 and TRBJ2-2): EPEVTQTPSHQVTQMGQEVILRCVPISNHLYFYWYRQILGQKVEFLVSFYNNEISEKSEIFDDQFSVERPDGSNFTLKIRSTKLEDSAMYFCASSKQGIRTGELFFGEGSRLTVL.